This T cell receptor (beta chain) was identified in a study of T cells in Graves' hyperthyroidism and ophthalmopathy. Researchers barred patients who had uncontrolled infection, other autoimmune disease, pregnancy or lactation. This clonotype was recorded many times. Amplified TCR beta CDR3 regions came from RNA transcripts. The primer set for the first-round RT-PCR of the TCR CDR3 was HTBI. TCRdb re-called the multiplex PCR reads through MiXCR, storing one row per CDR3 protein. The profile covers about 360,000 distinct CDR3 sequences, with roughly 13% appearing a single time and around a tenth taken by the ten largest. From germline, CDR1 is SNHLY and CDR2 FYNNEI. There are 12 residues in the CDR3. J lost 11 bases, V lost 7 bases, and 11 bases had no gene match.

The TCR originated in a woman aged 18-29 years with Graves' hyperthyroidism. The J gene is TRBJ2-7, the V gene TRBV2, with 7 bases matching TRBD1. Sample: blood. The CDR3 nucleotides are TGTGCCAGCACTTTGGGCCGACAGGGAAAGTACTTC. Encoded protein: CASTLGRQGKYF.